This T cell receptor (beta chain) was identified during a study of prognosis after radiotherapy for stage I lung cancer. Regarding the study as a whole: Lower post-radiation Shannon entropy was seen in patients who went on to develop distant metastases. Median unique TCR clone counts of around 10,000 versus 6,900 showed a fall after stereotactic body radiation therapy.

This clonotype has ten or more counts. Antigen unknown. The study amplified the TCR beta CDR3 region from genomic DNA. This amplification was carried out by two rounds of multiplex PCR. The first round of PCR was done with primers that matched each TRBV and TRBJ gene. TCRdb reprocessed the multiplex PCR reads with MiXCR, giving one entry per CDR3 protein. The table shows around 56,000 distinct CDR3 sequences, with roughly 29% occurring only once. This TCR was recovered from a donor aged 50 or older with non-small cell lung cancer. This specimen consisted of PBMCs, obtained before or after stereotactic body radiation therapy (not recorded which).

The CDR3 DNA sequence: TGCAGTGCTAGAGATACGGGCACAGATACGCAGTATTTT. Its translation is CSARDTGTDTQYF. The chain carries TRBV20-1 and TRBJ2-3; the D is unclear. Trimming took off 0 bases at V and 1 base at J, with 5 bases between the two ends. CDR1 and CDR2 from the germline V gene are DFQATT and SNEGSKA (reference sequence). This CDR3 contains 13 residues.